One T cell receptor (beta chain) is described in this entry. What it binds is unknown. Trimming at V came to 4 bases and at J to 4 bases, leaving 8 bases not matched to a gene. The CDR3 totals 17 residues. Germline V gene sequence: CDR1 SGHRS, CDR2 YFSETQ. These data originate in a study of cytomegalovirus exposure and HLA in healthy donors. The PCR employed 60 Vbeta primers together with 13 Jbeta primers. Sequenced by immunoSEQ multiplex PCR; TCRdb stores in-frame clones only, minus some. The repertoire holds some 70,000 clones, roughly two thirds seen once, with about 2.9% in the top ten. Study-wide results and limits: Most likely, a cluster of highly shared sequence variants arose as a sequencing artifact.

V usage is TRBV5-1 and J usage is TRBJ2-3; 14 bases line up with TRBD2. The sequencing sample was made of PBMCs. This sequence was found in a woman in her forties or fifties in good health and CMV-seronegative. Here the CDR3 reads CASSLGTSGRGSDTQYF. CDR3 DNA sequence: TGCGCCAGCAGCCTAGGGACTAGCGGGAGAGGGTCAGATACGCAGTATTTT.